This T cell receptor (beta chain) was identified in a study of control samples from healthy donors and cancer patients. Germline V gene lookup returns CDR1 LNHDA and CDR2 SQIVND (reference sequence). The CDR3 contains 15 residues. V lost 5 bases to trimming and J lost 0 bases; unmatched junction nucleotides: 3. This table comes from immunoSEQ multiplex PCR, and its TCRdb copy is limited to in-frame clones, with some not included. The table has thousands of clones, more than 65% seen once. The sequenced sample was PBMCs. The V gene is TRBV19, the J gene TRBJ1-1; 10 nucleotides match TRBD1. The TCR originated in a man between 65 and 85 years old with lung cancer. CDR3 in amino acids: CASSLGTGVNTEAFF. DNA of the CDR3: TGTGCCAGTAGTCTTGGGACAGGGGTGAACACTGAAGCTTTCTTT.